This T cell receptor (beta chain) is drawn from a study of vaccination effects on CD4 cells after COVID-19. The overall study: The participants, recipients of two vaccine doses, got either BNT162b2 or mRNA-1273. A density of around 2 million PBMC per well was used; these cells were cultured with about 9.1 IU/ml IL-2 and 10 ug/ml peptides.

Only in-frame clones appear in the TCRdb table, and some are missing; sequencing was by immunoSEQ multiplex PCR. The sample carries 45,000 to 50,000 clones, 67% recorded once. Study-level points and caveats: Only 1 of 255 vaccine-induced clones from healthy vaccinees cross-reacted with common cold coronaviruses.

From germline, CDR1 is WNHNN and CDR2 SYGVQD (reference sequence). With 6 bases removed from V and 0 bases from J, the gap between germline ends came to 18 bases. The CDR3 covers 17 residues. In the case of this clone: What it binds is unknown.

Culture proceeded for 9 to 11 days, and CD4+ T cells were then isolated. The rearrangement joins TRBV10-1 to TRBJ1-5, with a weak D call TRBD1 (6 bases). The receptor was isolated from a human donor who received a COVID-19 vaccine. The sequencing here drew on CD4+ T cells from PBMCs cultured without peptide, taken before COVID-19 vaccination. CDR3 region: CASRRGGQFNSNQPQHF. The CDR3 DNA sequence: TGCGCCAGCAGGAGGGGTGGACAGTTTAATAGCAATCAGCCCCAGCATTTT.